This T cell receptor beta chain was sequenced during a study of T-cell reconstitution after alpha-beta-depleted transplantation in children. Study-wide points: Two months or so post-transplant, alpha-beta T cells reportedly derived from several hundred expanded graft clones. Most T-cell counts and diversity one year after the transplant came from T cells that were newly produced.

This clonotype appeared a few times. Its matching antigen is unknown. V lost 5 bases, J lost 7 bases, and 9 bases lay in between. The CDR3 extends over 11 amino acids. Germline CDR1 reads WSHSY; CDR2 reads SAAADI. As it was prepared, the TCRbeta library received unique molecular identifiers. TCRdb re-analysed the PCR reads in MiXCR, keeping a single row per CDR3 protein. The table includes about 260,000 distinct CDR3 sequences, 6.5% to 9% detected once. The sequencing here drew on PBMCs, mostly from graft donor cells, taken 180 days after TCRalphabeta/CD19-depleted stem cell transplant. The chain has TRBV10-2 and TRBJ2-7, with a weak D call TRBD2 (5 bases). The clonotype comes from a male patient younger than 18 who had a stem cell transplant for acute lymphoblastic leukemia, so the T cells may come from the graft donor. CDR3 residues: CASSPREEQYF. As DNA, the CDR3 is TGCGCCAGCAGTCCGAGGGAAGAGCAGTACTTC.